A selection of T cell receptor beta chains follows, all from one sample in a study of blood T cells in healthy people across ages. TCRdb independently ran MiXCR on the 5' RACE reads; one entry per CDR3 protein. This table holds over a million distinct CDR3 sequences, 45% found once. The sample was blood. These receptors all stem from a woman between 55 and 75 years old in good health. The CDR3 runs from the conserved cysteine through the conserved F or W. D genes are given only for firm matches. Where a row states a size, it is once, few, many or the class of an expanded clone; other rows omit it.

.,TRBJ2-5,.,TRBV5-1,TGCGCCAGCAGCTTGGGTCGCGGTCGGAACAGGCAAGAGACCCAGTACTTC,CASSLGRGRNRQETQYF
.,TRBJ2-1,.,TRBV11-3,TGTGCCAGCAGCTCCACTATATCGAATGAGCAGTTCTTC,CASSSTISNEQFF
.,TRBJ1-1,TRBD1,TRBV6-5,TGTGCCAGCAGACGGACAGGGATCGAGAACACTGAAGCTTTCTTT,CASRRTGIENTEAFF
.,TRBJ2-7,.,TRBV9,TGTGCCAGCAGCGAGGGGGACGGGAGCTCCTACGAGCAGTACTTC,CASSEGDGSSYEQYF
few,TRBJ2-5,.,TRBV6-1,TGTGCCAGCAGTGAAGGGTGGTCGGGAGAGACCCAGTACTTC,CASSEGWSGETQYF
.,TRBJ1-6,.,TRBV29-1,TGCAGCGTTTCGTCAGGGAATAATTCACCCCTCCACTTT,CSVSSGNNSPLHF
.,TRBJ2-1,.,TRBV3-1,TGTGCCAGCAGCCAATATAAAAATGAGCAGTTCTTC,CASSQYKNEQFF
.,TRBJ1-2,.,TRBV29-1,TGCAGCGTTGAAGATCAGGGCCAGAAATATGGCTACACCTTC,CSVEDQGQKYGYTF
few,TRBJ2-7,.,TRBV24-1,TGTGCCACCAGTGAACCCGGACAGATCGAGCAGTACTTC,CATSEPGQIEQYF
.,TRBJ2-5,.,TRBV27,TGTGCCAGCAGTCCGATCGTCGGTAAGGGGGTCCGGGTACAAGAGACCCAGTACTTC,CASSPIVGKGVRVQETQYF
few,TRBJ2-3,.,TRBV6-2/TRBV6-3,TGTGCCAGCAGTTACTCTCCAGGGGCGTACCCCTCAGATACGCAGTATTTT,CASSYSPGAYPSDTQYF
.,TRBJ2-1,.,TRBV12-3/TRBV12-4,TGTGCCAGCAGTTTAAACATCAATGAGCAGTTCTTC,CASSLNINEQFF
.,TRBJ2-6,.,TRBV24-1,TGTGCCACCAGTGATCCGACAGACTCTGGGGCCAACGTCCTGACTTTC,CATSDPTDSGANVLTF
.,TRBJ1-6,TRBD1,TRBV12-3/TRBV12-4,TGTGCCAGCACCAGACAGGGGGCTTCACCCCTCCACTTT,CASTRQGASPLHF
many,TRBJ1-2,.,TRBV6-2/TRBV6-3,TGTGCCAGCAGTTACTCGACTCAGAACTATGGCTACACCTTC,CASSYSTQNYGYTF
few,TRBJ1-2,TRBD1,TRBV7-9,TGTGCCAGCAGCTTATCAGCGACAGGGGGCAACTATGGCTACACCTTC,CASSLSATGGNYGYTF
.,TRBJ2-5,.,TRBV9,TGTGCCAGCAGCGTAGCTACGTCCGGCGGGCTCCAAGAGACCCAGTACTTC,CASSVATSGGLQETQYF
.,TRBJ2-4,.,TRBV12-3/TRBV12-4,TGTGCCAGCAGTCAAAACAGGGTGGTGGCCAAAAACATTCAGTACTTC,CASSQNRVVAKNIQYF
few,TRBJ2-1,.,TRBV12-3/TRBV12-4,TGTGCCAGCAGCTCCTGGGTTGCCTACAATGAGCAGTTCTTC,CASSSWVAYNEQFF
few,TRBJ1-5,.,TRBV5-1,TGCGCCAGCAGCTTGGTTGTAGGTCAGCCCCAGCATTTT,CASSLVVGQPQHF
.,TRBJ1-2,TRBD1,TRBV10-3,TGTGCCATCAGCTTGACAGGGAAAGATGGCTACACCTTC,CAISLTGKDGYTF
.,TRBJ1-6,.,TRBV3-1,TGTGCCAGCAGCCAAGGATGGCTTTCACCCCTCCACTTT,CASSQGWLSPLHF
.,TRBJ2-3,.,TRBV29-1,TGCAGCGTTGAAGCGGCCTCCTTAGCAGATACGCAGTATTTT,CSVEAASLADTQYF
few,TRBJ2-1,.,TRBV6-2/TRBV6-3,TGTGCCAGCAGTTACCCCGGGACGGCGAACAATGAGCAGTTCTTC,CASSYPGTANNEQFF
.,TRBJ2-3,.,TRBV5-5,TGTGCCAGCAGCTTGGAGGCAGGGCCTAGCACAGATACGCAGTATTTT,CASSLEAGPSTDTQYF
.,TRBJ2-1,TRBD2,TRBV15,TGTGCCACCAGCAGATCGGGACTAGCGGGAGGGTACAATGAGCAGTTCTTC,CATSRSGLAGGYNEQFF
.,TRBJ2-1,TRBD2,TRBV3-1,TGTGCCAGCAACAGGGCAGGCGGGAGGGCCGGCAATGAGCAGTTCTTC,CASNRAGGRAGNEQFF
.,TRBJ2-5,.,TRBV20-1,TGCAGTGCTAGAAACCCCAACAGGCGGGAAGAGACCCAGTACTTC,CSARNPNRREETQYF
.,TRBJ2-3,.,TRBV29-1,TGCAGCATGAGCGCAACTAGCACAGATACGCAGTATTTT,CSMSATSTDTQYF
.,TRBJ1-2,.,TRBV20-1,TGCAGTGCTAGAGATGACACTCTAAGCTATGGCTACACCTTC,CSARDDTLSYGYTF
few,TRBJ2-3,.,TRBV20-1,TGCAGTGTTACAGGGTCCGCGACGCAGTATTTT,CSVTGSATQYF
few,TRBJ2-4,TRBD2,TRBV7-9,TGTGCCAGCAGCTTAGGGGGGACTACTTTAGATACCATTCAGTACTTC,CASSLGGTTLDTIQYF
.,TRBJ2-4,.,TRBV5-1,TGCGCCAGCAGCCGAGGTGTAGGGATAGGCGAAAACATTCAGTACTTC,CASSRGVGIGENIQYF
many,TRBJ2-5,.,TRBV29-1,TGCAGCGTTGATAAGGGGCTGGAGACCCAGTACTTC,CSVDKGLETQYF
.,TRBJ2-7,.,TRBV15,TGTGCCACCAGCGGAGTGGACAACTCCTACGAGCAGTACTTC,CATSGVDNSYEQYF
few,TRBJ2-7,TRBD2,TRBV14,TGTGCCAGCAGCCAAGATGCCCGGACTAGCGGCTCCTACGAGCAGTACTTC,CASSQDARTSGSYEQYF
few,TRBJ2-1,TRBD1,TRBV5-1,TGCGCCAGCAGCAACAGAGCACAGGGGATCAGCAATGAGCAGTTCTTC,CASSNRAQGISNEQFF
.,TRBJ1-1,.,TRBV20-1,TGCAGTGCTAGGCACAGGGAGGACACTGAAGCTTTCTTT,CSARHREDTEAFF
.,TRBJ1-2,.,TRBV6-2/TRBV6-3,TGTGCCAGCCAACAGGGTAGTGGCTACACCTTC,CASQQGSGYTF
few,TRBJ2-7,.,TRBV4-2,TGTGCCAGCAGCCAAGAGATCTATTCCTACGAGCAGTACTTC,CASSQEIYSYEQYF
.,TRBJ1-2,TRBD1,TRBV3-1,TGTGCCAGCAGCAGGGACAGGGGCGGCTACACCTTC,CASSRDRGGYTF
.,TRBJ2-7,TRBD2,TRBV10-2,TGCGCCAGCAGTACCCGACTAGCGGGAGCGGGGGAGCAGTACTTC,CASSTRLAGAGEQYF
few,TRBJ2-3,TRBD1,TRBV11-2,TGTGCCAGCAGCTTAGATTGGGGACAGGGGGCAGATACGCAGTATTTT,CASSLDWGQGADTQYF
few,TRBJ1-6,.,TRBV6-5,TGTGCCAGCAGTTCAATCTTTTTCGGGCCGACGGCAGGGAGTAATTCACCCCTCCACTTT,CASSSIFFGPTAGSNSPLHF
.,TRBJ2-7,.,TRBV20-1,TGCAGTGCGTGGGGGAGGAGCTCCTACGAGCAGTACTTC,CSAWGRSSYEQYF
.,TRBJ2-1,TRBD2,TRBV14,TGTGCCAGCAGCCCAAGCCCCCTCCACGGGAGGGTCTACAATGAGCAGTTCTTC,CASSPSPLHGRVYNEQFF
many,TRBJ2-5,.,TRBV7-9,TGTGCCAGCAGTAATCGGGACATTCAAGAGACCCAGTACTTC,CASSNRDIQETQYF
few,TRBJ2-1,TRBD1,TRBV10-3,TGTGCCATCAGTGATCCGGGACAGGGGAATGAGCAGTTCTTC,CAISDPGQGNEQFF
many,TRBJ2-1,.,TRBV7-2,TGTGCCAGCAGCTCGGGACGGTCGTCCTACAATGAGCAGTTCTTC,CASSSGRSSYNEQFF
.,TRBJ2-5,TRBD2,TRBV6-1,TGTGCCAGCAGTGAAAAGGAGCTAGCGGTGTACCAAGAGACCCAGTACTTC,CASSEKELAVYQETQYF
.,TRBJ2-7,TRBD2,TRBV20-1,TGCAGTGCTAGATCCGTGGGGACTAGCGGATACGAGCAGTACTTC,CSARSVGTSGYEQYF
.,TRBJ2-3,TRBD2,TRBV20-1,TGCAGTGCTAGAGATATCGGGACTAGAGGGGTGGATACGCAGTATTTT,CSARDIGTRGVDTQYF
few,TRBJ1-1,TRBD1,TRBV12-3/TRBV12-4,TGTGCCAGCAGGGAGACAGGGGGCTTAACTGAAGCTTTCTTT,CASRETGGLTEAFF
.,TRBJ2-5,.,TRBV6-6,TGTGCCAGCAGCCCCGGGACTTGGCAGACCCAGTACTTC,CASSPGTWQTQYF
.,TRBJ1-1,.,TRBV28,TGTGCCAGCAGTGCAGACCGCAGCGCTGAAGCTTTCTTT,CASSADRSAEAFF
few,TRBJ2-1,TRBD2,TRBV20-1,TGCAGTGCCCTAATCCCATTAGCGGGAGAATCCAATGAGCAGTTCTTC,CSALIPLAGESNEQFF
.,TRBJ2-1,.,TRBV4-1,TGCGCCAGCAGCCTTACCTCTAGCGTCCCCTACAATGAGCAGTTCTTC,CASSLTSSVPYNEQFF
few,TRBJ2-3,TRBD2,TRBV18,TGTGCCAGCTCCCGCGGGACTAGGGCCGATACGCAGTATTTT,CASSRGTRADTQYF
.,TRBJ2-5,.,TRBV2,TGTGCCAGCACCCAAGGCCTAAGTGGGGCTTCCTTGGAGACCCAGTACTTC,CASTQGLSGASLETQYF
.,TRBJ2-7,TRBD1,TRBV5-1,TGCGCCAGCAGGGGATGGGGACAGATAACCTACGAGCAGTACTTC,CASRGWGQITYEQYF